This T cell receptor (beta chain) was captured by sequencing in a study of T cell changes during pregnancy in multiple sclerosis. Clones were read by immunoSEQ multiplex PCR, and TCRdb kept only the in-frame ones, dropping some. The table records about 93,000 clones, approximately 92% of them present only once. The V end was cut by 5 bases, the J end by 5 bases, with 22 bases between. This CDR3 comprises 16 residues. Germline loops: CDR1 MGHDK, CDR2 SYGVNS. V is TRBV25-1 and J is TRBJ2-7, with D maybe TRBD2 (5 bases). This clonotype originated in a female donor with multiple sclerosis, enrolled in a pregnancy study. The sequences come from peripheral blood, collected after pregnancy. The DNA for the CDR3 is TGTGCCAGCAGTCCCCGGGGAACTCTGGTTAACGACGAGCAGTACTTC. Residues: CASSPRGTLVNDEQYF.